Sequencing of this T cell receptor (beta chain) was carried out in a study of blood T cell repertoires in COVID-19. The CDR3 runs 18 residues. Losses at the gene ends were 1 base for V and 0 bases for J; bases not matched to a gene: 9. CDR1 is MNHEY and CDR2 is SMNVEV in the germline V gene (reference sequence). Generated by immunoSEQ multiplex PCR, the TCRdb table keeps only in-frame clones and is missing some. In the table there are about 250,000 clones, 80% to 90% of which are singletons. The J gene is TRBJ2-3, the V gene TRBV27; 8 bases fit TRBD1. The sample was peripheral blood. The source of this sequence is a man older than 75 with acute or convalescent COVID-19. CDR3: CASSLWSDRDFSTDTQYF. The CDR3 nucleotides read TGTGCCAGCAGTTTATGGTCGGACAGGGACTTTAGCACAGATACGCAGTATTTT.